Below, one T cell receptor beta chain is given with its context. What it recognizes is unknown. The sample originates from a study of shared clonotypes between healthy human individuals. Whole-study context: Per-donor plates numbered three CD4 naive, three CD4 memory, two CD8 naive and one CD8 memory. Study results and limitations: Among donors, clonotype sharing was expected to be affected by sequencing depth.

Libraries were prepared by immunoSEQ multiplex PCR; TCRdb keeps only in-frame clonotypes and omits some of them. This sample has over a million clones, with roughly 96% found just once. The V gene end was trimmed by 1 base and the J gene end by 1 base; junction bases not matched to a gene: 17. The CDR3 has 20 residues. Germline V gene lookup returns CDR1 SGHRS and CDR2 YFSETQ. This TCR derives from a man aged 25 to 45 in good health. The chain links TRBV5-1 to TRBJ1-3; 7 bases match TRBD1. Sequencing input: naive CD4+ T cells sorted from blood. This sample's subset: CD45RA+ positively selected. DNA for the CDR3: TGCGCCAGCAGCTTGTCTGGGGATCCCGGGGACAGAGATTCTGGAAACACCATATATTTT. It codes for CASSLSGDPGDRDSGNTIYF.